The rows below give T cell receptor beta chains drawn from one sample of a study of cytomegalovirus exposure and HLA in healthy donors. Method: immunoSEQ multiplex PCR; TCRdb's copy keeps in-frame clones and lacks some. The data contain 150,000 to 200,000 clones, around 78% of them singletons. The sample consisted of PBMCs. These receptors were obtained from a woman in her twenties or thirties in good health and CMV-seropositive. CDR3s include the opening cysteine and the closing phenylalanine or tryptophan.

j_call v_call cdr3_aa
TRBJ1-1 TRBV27 CASKIDRANTEAFF
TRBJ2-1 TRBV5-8 CASRAGTWVMNEQFF
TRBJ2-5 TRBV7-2 CASSFPSGNLYF
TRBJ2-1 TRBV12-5 CASEGPSVHLNSYNEQFF
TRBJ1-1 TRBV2 CASTGNDRNTEAFF
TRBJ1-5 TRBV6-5 CASVGQGGQPQHF
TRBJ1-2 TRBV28 CASSYQQGYGYTF
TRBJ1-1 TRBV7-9 CASSGQGETEAFF
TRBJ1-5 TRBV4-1 CASSPEGDQPQHF
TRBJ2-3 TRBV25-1 CASSELTATDTQYF
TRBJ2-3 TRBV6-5 CASSYSRAPLGQYF
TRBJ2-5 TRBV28 CASLAGVRGETQYF
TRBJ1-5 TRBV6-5 CARGGHRGLNQPQHF
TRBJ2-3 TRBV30 CAWNPRASGSTDTQYF
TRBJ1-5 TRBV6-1 CASSEVGRGTNQPQHF
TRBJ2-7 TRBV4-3 CASSQERVASYEQYF
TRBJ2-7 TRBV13 CASSPPGPYEQYF
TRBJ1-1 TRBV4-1 CASSQELSRDTEAFF
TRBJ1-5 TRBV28 CASSGVIFSDRASQPQHF
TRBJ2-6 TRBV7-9 CASSPGTGAGRANVLTF
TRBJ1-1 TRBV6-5 CASTQSTDTEAFF
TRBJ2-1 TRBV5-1 CASSWEGAEQFF
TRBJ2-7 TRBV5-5 CASSLAGGSYEQYF
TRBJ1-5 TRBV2 CASSEGTGVVQPQHF
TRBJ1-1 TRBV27 CASSTQGAGTEAFF
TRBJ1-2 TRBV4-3 CASSRQTGLLYGYTF
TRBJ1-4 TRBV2 CASSIYATNEKLFF
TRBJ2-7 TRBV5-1 CASSLATGGIYEQYF
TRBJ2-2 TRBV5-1 CASSAGLTINIGELFF
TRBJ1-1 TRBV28 CASRQTGTYTEAFF
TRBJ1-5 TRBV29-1 CSVGGEGGHQPQHF